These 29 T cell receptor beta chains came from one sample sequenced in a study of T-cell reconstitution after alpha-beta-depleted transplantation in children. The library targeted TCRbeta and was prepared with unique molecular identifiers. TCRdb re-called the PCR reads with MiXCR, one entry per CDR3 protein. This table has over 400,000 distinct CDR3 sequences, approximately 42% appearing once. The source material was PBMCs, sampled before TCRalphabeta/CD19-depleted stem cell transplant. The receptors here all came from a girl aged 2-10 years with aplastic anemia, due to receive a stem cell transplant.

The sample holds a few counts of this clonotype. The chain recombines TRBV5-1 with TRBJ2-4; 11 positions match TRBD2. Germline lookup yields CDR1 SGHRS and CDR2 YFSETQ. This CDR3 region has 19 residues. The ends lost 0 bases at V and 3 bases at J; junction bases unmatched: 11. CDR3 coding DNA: TGCGCCAGCAGCTTGGAGATACTAGCGGGAGACCGAGACAAAAACATTCAGTACTTC. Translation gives CASSLEILAGDRDKNIQYF.

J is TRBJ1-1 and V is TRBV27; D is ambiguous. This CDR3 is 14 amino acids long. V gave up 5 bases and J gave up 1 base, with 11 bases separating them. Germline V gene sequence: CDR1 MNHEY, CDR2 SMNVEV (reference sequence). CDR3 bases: TGTGCCAGCAGTGGCGGGTCTTCGAACACTGAAGCTTTCTTT. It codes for CASSGGSSNTEAFF.

The CDR3 DNA follows: TGTGCCAGCAGCTCTAGGGAGGCAGGTCAGCCCCAGCATTTT. Amino acids: CASSSREAGQPQHF. The V and J genes are TRBV6-1 and TRBJ1-5; no firm D call. The V gene lost 6 bases and the J gene lost 6 bases, with 15 bases spanning the gap. Per the germline V gene, CDR1 is MNHNS and CDR2 is SASEGT. The CDR3 is 14 residues long.

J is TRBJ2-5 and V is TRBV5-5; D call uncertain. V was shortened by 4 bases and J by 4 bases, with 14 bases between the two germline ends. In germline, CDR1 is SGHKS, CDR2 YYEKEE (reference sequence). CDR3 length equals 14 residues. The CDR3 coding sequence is TGTGCCAGCAGCCGCCTTTACTATGGAGAGACCCAGTACTTC. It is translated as CASSRLYYGETQYF.

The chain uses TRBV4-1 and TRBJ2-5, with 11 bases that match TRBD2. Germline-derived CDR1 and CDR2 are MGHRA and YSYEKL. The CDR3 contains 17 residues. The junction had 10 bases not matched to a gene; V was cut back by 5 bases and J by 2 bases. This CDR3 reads CASSVSGGALGQETQYF. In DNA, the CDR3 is TGCGCCAGCAGCGTTAGCGGGGGGGCGTTAGGTCAAGAGACCCAGTACTTC.

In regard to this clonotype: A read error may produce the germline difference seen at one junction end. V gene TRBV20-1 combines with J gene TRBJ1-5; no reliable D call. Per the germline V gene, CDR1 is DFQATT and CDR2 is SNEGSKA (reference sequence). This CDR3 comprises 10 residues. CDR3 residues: CSARCQPQHF. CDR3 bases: TGCAGCGCTAGGTGTCAGCCCCAGCATTTT.

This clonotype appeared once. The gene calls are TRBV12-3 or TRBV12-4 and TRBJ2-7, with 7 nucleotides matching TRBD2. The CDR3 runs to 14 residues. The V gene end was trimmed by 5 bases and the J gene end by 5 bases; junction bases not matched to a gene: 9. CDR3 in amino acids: CASSLALAAHEQYF. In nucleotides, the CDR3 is TGTGCCAGCAGTCTGGCCCTAGCGGCCCACGAGCAGTACTTC.

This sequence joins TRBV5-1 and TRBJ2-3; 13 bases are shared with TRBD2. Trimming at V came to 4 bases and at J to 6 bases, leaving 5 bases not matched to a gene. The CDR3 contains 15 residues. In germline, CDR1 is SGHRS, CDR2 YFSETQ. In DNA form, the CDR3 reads TGCGCCAGCAGCCCTTGGACTAGCGGGAGTGATACGCAGTATTTT. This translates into CASSPWTSGSDTQYF.

The CDR3 coding sequence is TGTGCCAGCAGCTTAGAAGGGAACTTTTACAATGAGCAGTTCTTC. It specifies CASSLEGNFYNEQFF. V usage is TRBV7-2 and J usage is TRBJ2-1; no reliable D call. CDR1 is SGHTA, CDR2 FQGNSA, per germline. This CDR3 is 15 amino acids long. Between the trimmed V and J ends, which lost 1 base and 4 bases, there was a span of 11 bases.

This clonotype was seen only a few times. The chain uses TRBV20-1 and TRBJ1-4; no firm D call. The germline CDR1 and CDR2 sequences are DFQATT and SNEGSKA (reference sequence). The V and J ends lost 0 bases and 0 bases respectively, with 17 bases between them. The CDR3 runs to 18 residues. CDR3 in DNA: TGCAGTGCTAGAGATCCCGGGCTGGATCCGGCAACTAATGAAAAACTGTTTTTT. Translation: CSARDPGLDPATNEKLFF.

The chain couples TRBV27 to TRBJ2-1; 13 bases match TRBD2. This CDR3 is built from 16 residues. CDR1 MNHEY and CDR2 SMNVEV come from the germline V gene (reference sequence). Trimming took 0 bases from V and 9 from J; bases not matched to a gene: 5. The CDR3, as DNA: TGTGCCAGCAGTTTATCTAGACTAGCGGGAGGCAGTGAGCAGTTCTTC. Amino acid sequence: CASSLSRLAGGSEQFF.

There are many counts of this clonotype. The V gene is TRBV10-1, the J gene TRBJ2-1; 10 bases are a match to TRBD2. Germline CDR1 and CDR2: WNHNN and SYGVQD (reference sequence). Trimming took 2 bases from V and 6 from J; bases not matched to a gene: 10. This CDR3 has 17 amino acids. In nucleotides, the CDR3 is TGCGCCAGCAGTGAGGTCCCTAGCGGGAGTCTCGGCAATGAGCAGTTCTTC. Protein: CASSEVPSGSLGNEQFF.

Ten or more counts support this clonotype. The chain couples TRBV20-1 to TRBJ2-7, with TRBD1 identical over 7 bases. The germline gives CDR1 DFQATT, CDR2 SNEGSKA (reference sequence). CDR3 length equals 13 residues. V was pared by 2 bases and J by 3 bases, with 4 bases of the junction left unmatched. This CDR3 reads CSARSRDSYEQYF. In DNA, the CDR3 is TGCAGTGCTAGATCCCGGGACAGCTACGAGCAGTACTTC.

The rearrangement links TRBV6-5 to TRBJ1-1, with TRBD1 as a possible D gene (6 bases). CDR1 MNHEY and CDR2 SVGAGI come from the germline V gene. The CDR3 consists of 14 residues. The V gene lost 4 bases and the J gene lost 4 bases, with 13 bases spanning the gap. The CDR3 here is CASSSPPGATEAFF. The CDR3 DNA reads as TGTGCCAGCAGTTCCCCCCCAGGGGCCACTGAAGCTTTCTTT.

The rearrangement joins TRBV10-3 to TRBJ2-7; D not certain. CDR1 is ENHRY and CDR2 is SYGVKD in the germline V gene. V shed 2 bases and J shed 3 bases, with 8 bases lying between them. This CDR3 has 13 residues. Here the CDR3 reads CAISETWNYEQYF. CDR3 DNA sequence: TGTGCCATCAGTGAGACCTGGAACTACGAGCAGTACTTC.

In nucleotides, the CDR3 is TGTGCCAGCAGCTACCGAGGCCGGGAAACCCTGGATGGCTACACCTTC. Its protein product is CASSYRGRETLDGYTF. The V call is TRBV5-6, the J call TRBJ1-2; D is unclear. This CDR3 region has 16 residues. Per the germline V gene, CDR1 is SGHDT and CDR2 is YYEEEE. The ends were cut back, 3 bases at V and 6 bases at J, with 21 bases in the middle.

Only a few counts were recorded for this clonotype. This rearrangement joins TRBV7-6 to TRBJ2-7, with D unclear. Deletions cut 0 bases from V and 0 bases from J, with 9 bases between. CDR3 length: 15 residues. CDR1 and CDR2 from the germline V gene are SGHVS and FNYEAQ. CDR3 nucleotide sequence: TGTGCCAGCAGCTTAGCGTTTGGGGTCTCCTACGAGCAGTACTTC. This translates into CASSLAFGVSYEQYF. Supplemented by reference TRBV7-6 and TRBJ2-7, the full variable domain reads GAGVSQSPRYKVTKRGQDVALRCDPISGHVSLYWYRQALGQGPEFLTYFNYEAQQDKSGLPNDRFSAERPEGSISTLTIQRTEQRDSAMYRCASSLAFGVSYEQYFGPGTRLTVT.

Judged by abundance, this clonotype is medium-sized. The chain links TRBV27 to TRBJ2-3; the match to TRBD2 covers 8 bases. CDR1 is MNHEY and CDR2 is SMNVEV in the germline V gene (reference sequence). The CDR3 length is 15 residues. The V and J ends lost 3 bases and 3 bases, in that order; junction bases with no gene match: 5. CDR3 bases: TGTGCCAGCAGTTTGACTAGCGATCCAACAGATACGCAGTATTTT. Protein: CASSLTSDPTDTQYF.

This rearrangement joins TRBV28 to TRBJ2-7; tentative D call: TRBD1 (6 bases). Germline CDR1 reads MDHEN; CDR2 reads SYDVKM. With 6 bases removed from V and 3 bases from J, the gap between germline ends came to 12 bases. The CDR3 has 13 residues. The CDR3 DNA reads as TGTGCCAGCAGAGGACAGTCTTTCTACGAGCAGTACTTC. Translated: CASRGQSFYEQYF.

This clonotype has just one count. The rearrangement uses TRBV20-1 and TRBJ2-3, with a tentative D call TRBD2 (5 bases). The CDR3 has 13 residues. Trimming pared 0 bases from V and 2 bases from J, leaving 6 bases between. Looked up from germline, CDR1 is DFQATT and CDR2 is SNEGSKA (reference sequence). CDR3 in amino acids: CSARDRDTDTQYF. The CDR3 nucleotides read TGCAGTGCTAGAGATCGGGACACAGATACGCAGTATTTT.

The CDR3 nucleotides are TGCAGTGCTCCTCACGTGTTGGACTATGGCTACACCTTC. Translation: CSAPHVLDYGYTF. This rearrangement joins TRBV20-1 to TRBJ1-2; D ambiguous. Trimming removed 5 bases at V and 3 bases at J, with 13 bases between. The CDR3 extends over 13 amino acids. Per germline, CDR1 DFQATT and CDR2 SNEGSKA (reference sequence).

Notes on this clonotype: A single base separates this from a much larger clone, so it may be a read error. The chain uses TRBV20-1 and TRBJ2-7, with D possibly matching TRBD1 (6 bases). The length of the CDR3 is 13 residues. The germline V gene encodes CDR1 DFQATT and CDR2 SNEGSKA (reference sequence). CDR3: CNANDRLHYEQYF. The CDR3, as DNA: TGCAATGCTAATGACAGGCTTCACTACGAGCAGTACTTC.

The CDR3 sequence: CASSLVWGEGNIQYF. CDR3 DNA: TGTGCCAGCAGCTTAGTCTGGGGAGAGGGAAACATTCAGTACTTC. The chain is built from TRBV7-6 and TRBJ2-4; TRBD2 is a possible D gene (5 bases). V was cut by 1 base and J by 6 bases, with 13 bases left in between. The CDR3 loop spans 15 amino acids. CDR1 is SGHVS, CDR2 FNYEAQ, per germline.

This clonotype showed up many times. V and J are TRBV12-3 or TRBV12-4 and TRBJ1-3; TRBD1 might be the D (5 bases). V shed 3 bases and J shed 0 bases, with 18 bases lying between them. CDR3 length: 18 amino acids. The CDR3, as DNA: TGTGCCAGCAGTTTCGTGATGACAGAGTTCAACTCTGGAAACACCATATATTTT. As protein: CASSFVMTEFNSGNTIYF.

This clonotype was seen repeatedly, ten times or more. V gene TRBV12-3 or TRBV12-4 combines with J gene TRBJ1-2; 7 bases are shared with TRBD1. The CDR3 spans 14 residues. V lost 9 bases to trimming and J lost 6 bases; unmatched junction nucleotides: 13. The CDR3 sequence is CASSRDSRGHGYTF. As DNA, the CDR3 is TGTGCCAGTTCCCGGGACTCGAGGGGGCATGGCTACACCTTC.

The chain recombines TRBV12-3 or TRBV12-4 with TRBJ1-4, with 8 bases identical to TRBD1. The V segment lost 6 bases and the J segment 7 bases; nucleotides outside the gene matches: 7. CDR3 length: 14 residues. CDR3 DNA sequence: TGTGCCAGCAGGTCAGGGGGCGAGGGTGAAAAACTGTTTTTT. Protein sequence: CASRSGGEGEKLFF.

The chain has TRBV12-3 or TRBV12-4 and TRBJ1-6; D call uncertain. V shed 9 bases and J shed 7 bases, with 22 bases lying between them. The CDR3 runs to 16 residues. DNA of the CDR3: TGTGCCAGTTTTTTTGAGGCCGGGAGCTACAATTCACCCCTCCACTTT. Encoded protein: CASFFEAGSYNSPLHF.

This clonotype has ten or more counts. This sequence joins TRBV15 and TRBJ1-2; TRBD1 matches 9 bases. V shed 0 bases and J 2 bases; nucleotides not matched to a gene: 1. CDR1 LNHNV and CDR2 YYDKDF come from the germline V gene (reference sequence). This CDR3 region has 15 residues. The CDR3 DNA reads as TGTGCCACCAGCAGAGATGGGACAGGGAACTATGGCTACACCTTC. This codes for CATSRDGTGNYGYTF.

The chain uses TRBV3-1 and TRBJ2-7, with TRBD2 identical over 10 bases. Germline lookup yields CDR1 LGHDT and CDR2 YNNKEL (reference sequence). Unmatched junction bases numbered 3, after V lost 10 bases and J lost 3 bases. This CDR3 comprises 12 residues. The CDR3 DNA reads TGTGCCACCGGACTAGCGGACTACGAGCAGTACTTC. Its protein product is CATGLADYEQYF.